The clone carrying this TCR beta chain has at least ten counts. The data were obtained in a study of T cell repertoires in cytomegalovirus infection. V lost 1 base, J lost 0 bases, and 8 bases lay in between. Germline lookup yields CDR1 SGHVS and CDR2 FQNEAQ. The length of the CDR3 is 15 residues. MiXCR, applied by TCRdb to the reads, yields one record per CDR3 protein. Of 560,000 or so distinct CDR3 sequences listed, about 17% were seen once; the top ten hold 24%. The TCR comes from a human donor in good health (CMV status not recorded). Some clones in this sample may be carry-over from other donors' samples. The sample was CD8+ T cells from PBMCs. This chain links TRBV7-8 with TRBJ2-3, with D unresolved. The chain's CDR3 is CASSLGWTSTDTQYF. CDR3 coding DNA: TGTGCCAGCAGCTTAGGGTGGACCAGCACAGATACGCAGTATTTT.